The 10 T cell receptor beta chains given below trace back to one sample, sequenced in a study of shared clonotypes between healthy human individuals. Terminally differentiated effector memory CD45RA+ cells were excluded from the naive CD8 cells, which were CD45RO-negative and positively selected for CCR7. Data came from immunoSEQ multiplex PCR; TCRdb stores just in-frame clones and leaves some out. The table records over 800,000 clones, more than 85% of them present only once. Sequenced sample: naive CD8+ T cells sorted from blood. These receptors originate from a man younger than 45 in good health.

The chain links TRBV4-2 to TRBJ2-3, with D perhaps matching TRBD2 (6 bases). The CDR3 consists of 16 residues. V lost 0 bases to trimming and J lost 2 bases, with 12 bases between them. Germline values: CDR1 LGHNA, CDR2 YNFKEQ. The CDR3 nucleotides read TGTGCCAGCAGCCAAGATCTGTCGGGAGCCACAGATACGCAGTATTTT. Amino acid sequence: CASSQDLSGATDTQYF.

Only a few counts were recorded for this clone. The chain joins TRBV19 to TRBJ1-1, with D hard to call. The germline V gene encodes CDR1 LNHDA and CDR2 SQIVND (reference sequence). Trimming removed 4 bases from V and 11 bases from J, with 26 bases in between. The CDR3 consists of 16 residues. The CDR3 region has the DNA TGTGCCAGTAGTAATCAGCGTTGTGGGGATACCCCCGATGCTTTCTTT. Residues: CASSNQRCGDTPDAFF.

This chain connects TRBV28 to TRBJ2-5; 7 positions agree with TRBD1. Germline CDR1 is MDHEN and CDR2 is SYDVKM. Trimming took 4 bases from V and 5 from J; bases not matched to a gene: 10. The CDR3 is 15 residues long. CDR3: CASSSGQKKGETQYF. Written as DNA, the CDR3 is TGTGCCAGCAGTTCGGGACAGAAAAAGGGGGAGACCCAGTACTTC.

This clone was seen a single time. The chain joins TRBV10-1 to TRBJ2-1, with 8 bases lining up with TRBD2. Germline CDR1 reads WNHNN; CDR2 reads SYGVQD (reference sequence). After removal of 6 bases from V and 8 bases from J, the junction contained 9 bases not matched to a gene. CDR3 size: 14 residues. The CDR3: CASSGAGAGDEQFF. The CDR3 bases are TGCGCCAGCAGCGGAGCGGGAGCCGGTGATGAGCAGTTCTTC.

V and J are TRBV29-1 and TRBJ1-1; D ambiguous. V lost 2 bases, J lost 6 bases, and 7 bases lay in between. This CDR3 spans 11 amino acids. From germline, CDR1 is SQVTM and CDR2 ANQGSEA. CDR3 nucleotide sequence: TGCAGCGTTGAACTTAGCGCTGAAGCTTTCTTT. Translating gives CSVELSAEAFF.

Remarks on this clone: Its ends do not fully match the called genes, so a read error is possible. The same CDR3 arises from other DNA sequences in this sample as well. V and J are TRBV5-4 and TRBJ2-7; 8 positions agree with TRBD1. This CDR3 has 13 residues. The germline V gene has CDR1 SGHNT and CDR2 YYREEE (reference sequence). CDR3 sequence: CASSAGQGYEQYF. CDR3 coding DNA: TGTGCTAGCAGCGCCGGACAGGGCTACGAGCAGTACTTC.

The chain carries TRBV27 and TRBJ2-3, with TRBD1 matching 9 bases. V shed 6 bases and J 4 bases; nucleotides not matched to a gene: 2. Germline V gene lookup returns CDR1 MNHEY and CDR2 SMNVEV (reference sequence). This CDR3 comprises 13 residues. CDR3 DNA sequence: TGTGCCAGCAGACAGGGGGCCGCAGATACGCAGTATTTT. This encodes CASRQGAADTQYF.

V is TRBV19 and J is TRBJ2-7, with TRBD2 matching 9 bases. V shed 7 bases, J shed 6 bases, and the junction held 13 bases outside the gene matches. Germline loops: CDR1 LNHDA, CDR2 SQIVND (reference sequence). The CDR3 is 15 residues long. CDR3 loop: CASKAAAGGSREQYF. Written as DNA, the CDR3 is TGTGCCAGTAAGGCCGCGGCGGGAGGGTCTCGCGAGCAGTACTTC.

The rearrangement uses TRBV29-1 and TRBJ2-6; tentatively, D is TRBD1 (5 bases). Looked up from germline, CDR1 is SQVTM and CDR2 is ANQGSEA. This CDR3 spans 19 amino acids. V shed 4 bases and J shed 3 bases, with 25 bases lying between them. In DNA, the CDR3 is TGCAGCGTTGGAGATATCCAAAAACGGGTGCAGGGTGGGGCCAACGTCCTGACTTTC. Its translation is CSVGDIQKRVQGGANVLTF.

The chain employs TRBV30 and TRBJ2-7; TRBD2 aligns across 11 bases. Trimming at V came to 6 bases and at J to 6 bases, leaving 7 bases not matched to a gene. This CDR3 has 13 residues. The germline V gene encodes CDR1 GTSNPN and CDR2 SVGIG (reference sequence). The CDR3 loop is CACLLAGVGEQYF. In nucleotides, the CDR3 is TGTGCCTGCCTACTAGCGGGAGTCGGCGAGCAGTACTTC.